This TCR beta chain came from a study of blood T cell repertoires in COVID-19. About the research overall: Samples came from the United States, Italy and Spain, spanning acute and convalescent COVID-19. T cells, B-cell-depleted T cells, or PBMCs provided the cDNA or gDNA that served as material.

In the original workflow: Estimates of nucleated cell counts were drawn from the amplification of reference gene primers. The repertoire was sequenced with immunoSEQ multiplex PCR; TCRdb's copy has only in-frame clones and lacks some. V and J calls plus clone size are reproduced from that table; the DNA served to infer D and trimming. Here the sample spans 290,000 or so clones, roughly nine tenths being singletons. Enrollment of patients from Seattle took place during active infection, with longitudinal follow-up. CDR1 is LGHDT and CDR2 is YNNKEL in the germline V gene (reference sequence). There are 14 residues in the CDR3. The germline V and J ends were trimmed by 0 bases and 4 bases, with 9 bases remaining between them.

The specimen was peripheral blood. The TCR was taken from a woman under 40 with COVID-19, enrolled during active disease. The chain employs TRBV3-1 (or the pseudogene TRBV3-2) and TRBJ1-2; D is unresolved. In DNA, the CDR3 is TGTGCCAGCAGCCAAGACAGGAACAGCTATGGCTACACCTTC. It specifies CASSQDRNSYGYTF.